A selection of T cell receptor beta chains follows, all from one sample in a study of blood T cell repertoires in COVID-19. Method: immunoSEQ multiplex PCR; TCRdb's copy keeps in-frame clones and lacks some. The sample lists about 170,000 clones, about 85% occurring once. Source material: peripheral blood. The receptors were gathered from an elderly man with COVID-19, enrolled during active disease. The CDR3 runs from the conserved cysteine through the conserved F or W. Each record gives: D gene, V gene, CDR3 length, J gene, clone size, CDR3 protein, CDR3 DNA. A D gene is named only where the DNA matches it firmly. The size field is filled for only some rows; it gives once, few, many or a size class.

>TRBD1|TRBV6-5|13|TRBJ2-1|once
CASDGTVNNEQFF
TGTGCCAGCGACGGGACAGTAAACAATGAGCAGTTCTTC
>TRBD2|TRBV6-1|17|TRBJ2-3|NA
CASSDSTSGGGTDTQYF
TGTGCCAGCAGTGATTCGACTAGCGGGGGGGGCACAGATACGCAGTATTTT
>TRBD1|TRBV4-1|15|TRBJ1-2|NA
CASSQGAQGAYGYTF
TGCGCCAGCAGCCAAGGGGCACAGGGGGCCTATGGCTACACCTTC
>NA|TRBV10-3|15|TRBJ2-5|NA
CAISERGTGPETQYF
TGTGCCATCAGTGAGAGGGGGACGGGGCCAGAGACCCAGTACTTC
>NA|TRBV7-3|13|TRBJ2-3|NA
CASSMGLDNTQYF
TGTGCCAGCAGCATGGGACTGGATAATACGCAGTATTTT
>NA|TRBV19|12|TRBJ2-1|once
CASSMQLNEQFF
TGTGCCAGTAGTATGCAACTCAATGAGCAGTTCTTC
>TRBD2|TRBV14|17|TRBJ2-5|once
CASSPLTGLAGDETQYF
TGTGCCAGCAGCCCCTTAACCGGACTAGCGGGGGACGAGACCCAGTACTTC
>NA|TRBV19|14|TRBJ2-3|once
CASSHGQSRDTQYF
TGTGCCAGTAGTCACGGACAGTCGCGGGATACGCAGTATTTT
>NA|TRBV5-1|15|TRBJ1-5|once
CASSLDRSSHQPQHF
TGCGCCAGCAGCTTGGACAGATCCAGTCATCAGCCCCAGCATTTT
>TRBD2|TRBV29-1|13|TRBJ2-1|NA
CSVGLAGEGEQFF
TGCAGCGTTGGCCTAGCGGGGGAGGGTGAGCAGTTCTTC
>NA|TRBV7-2|14|TRBJ2-2|NA
CASRPTSNTGELFF
TGTGCCAGCAGACCGACATCGAACACCGGGGAGCTGTTTTTT
>NA|TRBV6-5|14|TRBJ1-6|NA
CASRATTRFSPLHF
TGTGCCAGCAGGGCGACAACACGGTTTTCACCCCTCCACTTT
>TRBD1|TRBV4-3|16|TRBJ2-3|NA
CASSQGGGAGTDTQYF
TGCGCCAGCAGCCAAGGAGGGGGCGCCGGCACAGATACGCAGTATTTT
>NA|TRBV5-4|14|TRBJ1-2|NA
CASYTRGSNYGYTF
TGTGCCAGCTATACAAGGGGGTCTAACTATGGCTACACCTTC
>NA|TRBV6-1|14|TRBJ1-2|NA
CASNVGESLSGYTF
TGTGCCAGCAATGTCGGGGAGTCCTTAAGTGGCTACACCTTC
>NA|TRBV19|13|TRBJ1-5|NA
CASSARGIQPQHF
TGTGCCAGTAGTGCCAGGGGAATCCAGCCCCAGCATTTT
>NA|TRBV7-9|12|TRBJ2-2|NA
CATDTQTGELFF
TGTGCCACGGACACCCAGACCGGGGAGCTGTTTTTT
>NA|TRBV6-5|14|TRBJ1-4|few
CASTQGTVLKKLFF
TGTGCCAGCACCCAAGGGACTGTGTTGAAAAAACTGTTTTTT
>NA|TRBV19|15|TRBJ1-4|NA
CASSISGVDNEKLFF
TGTGCCAGTAGTATTTCGGGGGTAGATAATGAAAAACTGTTTTTT
>NA|TRBV6-1|16|TRBJ2-1|NA
CASSGSAYRAGNEQFF
TGTGCCAGCAGTGGCTCTGCTTACAGGGCCGGGAATGAGCAGTTCTTC
>NA|TRBV7-6|15|TRBJ2-3|NA
CASSSLMATGDTQYF
TGTGCCAGCAGCTCCTTGATGGCCACGGGGGATACGCAGTATTTT
>TRBD1|TRBV2|13|TRBJ1-2|NA
CASGTGRDYGYTF
TGTGCCAGCGGGACAGGGAGGGACTATGGCTACACCTTC
>NA|TRBV5-6|12|TRBJ1-2|once
CASSELRLGYTF
TGTGCCAGCAGCGAGTTACGGTTAGGCTACACCTTC
>NA|TRBV9|15|TRBJ1-3|NA
CARSGGGAGGNTIYF
TGTGCCCGCAGCGGCGGGGGGGCCGGGGGAAACACCATATATTTT
>TRBD1|TRBV7-3|13|TRBJ1-1|NA
CASSLISTGEAFF
TGTGCCAGCAGCTTAATTTCGACAGGGGAAGCTTTCTTT
>TRBD1|TRBV5-4|15|TRBJ2-2|NA
CASSGRDRGTGELFF
TGTGCCAGCAGCGGAAGGGACAGGGGAACCGGGGAGCTGTTTTTT
>TRBD1|TRBV6-5|15|TRBJ1-6|NA
CASRSIGGDYSPLHF
TGTGCCAGCAGGTCCATAGGGGGCGACTATTCACCCCTCCACTTT
>NA|TRBV7-9|15|TRBJ1-2|NA
CASSLVPGWGDGYTF
TGTGCCAGCAGCTTAGTTCCGGGGTGGGGTGATGGCTACACCTTC
>TRBD1|TRBV10-1|17|TRBJ2-1|NA
CASSENFGQGAGNEQFF
TGCGCCAGCAGTGAGAATTTCGGACAGGGGGCGGGCAATGAGCAGTTCTTC
>NA|TRBV7-8|14|TRBJ2-5|NA
CASSLDYIWETQYF
TGTGCCAGCAGCTTAGATTACATCTGGGAGACCCAGTACTTC
>NA|TRBV19|13|TRBJ1-1|NA
CASSIAEVRAAFF
TGTGCCAGTAGTATTGCGGAGGTTCGGGCAGCTTTCTTT
>NA|TRBV5-5|13|TRBJ1-1|NA
CASSLDRRTEAFF
TGTGCCAGCAGCTTAGACAGACGCACTGAAGCTTTCTTT
>NA|TRBV18|12|TRBJ2-1|NA
CASSRRGGEQFF
TGTGCCAGCTCACGGAGGGGTGGTGAGCAGTTCTTC
>TRBD1|TRBV19|14|TRBJ1-5|few
CASSSGQGVQPQHF
TGTGCCAGTAGTAGCGGACAGGGCGTTCAGCCCCAGCATTTT
>NA|TRBV5-1|13|TRBJ2-2|NA
CASSSTVPGELFF
TGCGCCAGCAGCTCCACAGTACCCGGGGAGCTGTTTTTT
>TRBD1|TRBV19|17|TRBJ1-1|NA
CASSIDPGQGHYTEAFF
TGTGCCAGTAGTATAGATCCCGGACAGGGACACTACACTGAAGCTTTCTTT
>NA|TRBV7-2|12|TRBJ1-2|NA
CASRTGTGGYTF
TGTGCCAGCAGAACAGGGACGGGTGGCTACACCTTC
>NA|TRBV6-5|15|TRBJ2-7|few
CASSKTGLTAYEQYF
TGTGCCAGCAGTAAAACGGGACTTACAGCCTACGAGCAGTACTTC
>NA|TRBV11-3|13|TRBJ2-5|NA
CASSAGNTETQYF
TGTGCCAGCAGCGCAGGGAACACAGAGACCCAGTACTTC
>TRBD1|TRBV7-8|15|TRBJ2-5|NA
CASSVAQGAGETQYF
TGTGCCAGCAGCGTGGCACAGGGGGCAGGGGAGACCCAGTACTTC
>NA|TRBV2|16|TRBJ1-2|few
CASSEVTGPLGYGYTF
TGTGCCAGCAGTGAGGTGACAGGTCCCCTGGGCTATGGCTACACCTTC
>NA|TRBV10-3|16|TRBJ1-3|NA
CAITPSGSSSGNTIYF
TGTGCCATCACCCCATCCGGGAGTTCCTCTGGAAACACCATATATTTT
>NA|TRBV3-1/TRBV3-2|14|TRBJ1-3|NA
CASSQGASGNTIYF
TGTGCCAGCAGCCAAGGGGCCTCTGGAAACACCATATATTTT
>TRBD1|TRBV6-5|14|TRBJ2-2|NA
CASSPRTGPGELFF
TGTGCCAGCAGTCCCCGGACAGGGCCCGGGGAGCTGTTTTTT
>TRBD1|TRBV6-5|14|TRBJ2-7|NA
CASSYGRDRDKQYF
TGTGCCAGCAGTTACGGCCGGGACAGGGATAAGCAGTACTTC
>NA|TRBV10-1|15|TRBJ1-1|NA
CASSESRGRNTEAFF
TGCGCCAGCAGTGAGTCCAGGGGCAGGAACACTGAAGCTTTCTTT
>TRBD2|TRBV7-8|14|TRBJ2-3|NA
CAGSLAVSTDTQYF
TGTGCCGGATCTCTAGCGGTCTCCACAGATACGCAGTATTTT
>NA|TRBV10-1|13|TRBJ2-2|NA
CASRQTFTGELFF
TGCGCCAGCCGACAGACCTTCACCGGGGAGCTGTTTTTT
>TRBD1|TRBV7-2|14|TRBJ1-2|NA
CASSRTGGNYGYTF
TGTGCCAGCAGCAGGACAGGGGGGAACTATGGCTACACCTTC
>NA|TRBV7-9|14|TRBJ1-2|NA
CASSFPPEGDGYTF
TGTGCCAGCAGCTTCCCCCCGGAGGGAGATGGCTACACCTTC
>NA|TRBV24-1|18|TRBJ1-1|NA
CATSDFSGMAVMNTEAFF
TGTGCCACCAGTGATTTCTCAGGGATGGCGGTCATGAACACTGAAGCTTTCTTT
>TRBD1|TRBV19|14|TRBJ1-2|NA
CASSTRTGYYGYTF
TGTGCCAGTAGTACCCGGACAGGCTACTATGGCTACACCTTC
>TRBD1|TRBV6-4|15|TRBJ1-2|few
CASSDSPGGEDGYTF
TGTGCCAGCAGTGACTCTCCAGGGGGCGAAGATGGCTACACCTTC
>NA|TRBV19|15|TRBJ2-3|NA
CASSMAVAGPATQYF
TGTGCCAGTAGTATGGCGGTGGCCGGTCCTGCTACGCAGTATTTT
>NA|TRBV2|14|TRBJ2-7|NA
CASNTRTASYEQYF
TGTGCCAGCAATACCAGGACAGCCTCCTACGAGCAGTACTTC
>NA|TRBV5-4|16|TRBJ2-3|NA
CASSPIGVGATDTQYF
TGTGCCAGCAGCCCCATTGGGGTGGGGGCCACAGATACGCAGTATTTT
>TRBD1|TRBV3-1/TRBV3-2|16|TRBJ1-2|NA
CASSPDRASTLYGYTF
TGTGCCAGCAGCCCGGACAGGGCGAGTACCCTCTATGGCTACACCTTC
>TRBD1|TRBV6-5|15|TRBJ2-2|once
CASSWTGGRTGELFF
TGTGCCAGCAGTTGGACAGGGGGCCGGACCGGGGAGCTGTTTTTT
>TRBD1|TRBV27|14|TRBJ1-6|NA
CASSTDRGSWPLHF
TGTGCCAGCTCAACGGACAGGGGAAGTTGGCCCCTCCACTTT
>NA|TRBV6-5|16|TRBJ2-3|NA
CASSYGAGADTDTQYF
TGTGCCAGCAGTTACGGCGCGGGGGCCGACACAGATACGCAGTATTTT